This T cell receptor beta chain was sequenced for a study of vaccination and CD4 T cells after COVID-19. Study details: From HCoV-229E, HCoV-OC43, HCoV-NL63 and SARS-CoV-2, overlapping spike peptides were used to stimulate the cells.

Treatment denoted: roughly ten-day PBMC culture with coronavirus spike peptide pools or control peptides (ViraFEST assay). Before Alpha, Beta and Delta appeared in the US, convalescents tested positive (March–late 2020). This CDR3 contains 13 residues. V gave up 2 bases and J gave up 10 bases, with 9 bases separating them. CDR1 and CDR2 from the germline V gene are SEHNR and FQNEAQ (reference sequence). Comment on this clonotype: Its cognate antigen is unknown.

The Oncomine TCR Beta short-read assay generated sequence data from the DNA of cultured CD4+ T cells. In TCRdb, the PCR reads were re-called with MiXCR into one record per CDR3 protein. Seen here are 12,000 or so distinct CDR3 sequences, roughly 60% observed once, and the top ten hold under 9.5%. The material sequenced was CD4+ T cells from blood, cultured in vitro. The TCR was taken from a human donor who had recovered from COVID-19. V is TRBV7-9 and J is TRBJ1-6; D gene uncertain. CDR3 DNA: TGTGCCAGCAGCTTACCATTCGAATCACCCCTCCACTTT. It specifies CASSLPFESPLHF.